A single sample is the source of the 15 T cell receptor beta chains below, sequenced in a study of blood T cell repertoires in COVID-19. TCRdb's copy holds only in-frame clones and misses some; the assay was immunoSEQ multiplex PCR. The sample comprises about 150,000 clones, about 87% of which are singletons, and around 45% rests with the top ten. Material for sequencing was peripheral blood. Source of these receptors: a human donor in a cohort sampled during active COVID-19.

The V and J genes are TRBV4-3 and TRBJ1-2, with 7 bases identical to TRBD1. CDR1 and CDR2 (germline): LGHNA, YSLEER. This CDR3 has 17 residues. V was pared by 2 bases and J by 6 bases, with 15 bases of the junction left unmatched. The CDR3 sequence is CASSQRDRGLTYNGYTF. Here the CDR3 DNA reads TGCGCCAGCAGCCAAAGGGACAGAGGGCTGACATATAATGGCTACACCTTC.

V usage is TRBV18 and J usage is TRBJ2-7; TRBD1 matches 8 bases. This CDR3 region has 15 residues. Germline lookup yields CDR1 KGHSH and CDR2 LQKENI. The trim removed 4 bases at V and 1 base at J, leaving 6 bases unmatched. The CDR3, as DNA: TGTGCCAGCTCACTTGGACAGGGAGCGTCCTACGAGCAGTACGTC. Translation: CASSLGQGASYEQYV.

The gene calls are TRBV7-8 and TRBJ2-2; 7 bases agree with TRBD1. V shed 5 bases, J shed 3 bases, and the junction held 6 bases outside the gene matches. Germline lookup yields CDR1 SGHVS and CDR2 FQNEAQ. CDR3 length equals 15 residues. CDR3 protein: CASSLRGQYTGELFF. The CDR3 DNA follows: TGTGCCAGCAGCCTACGGGGACAGTACACCGGGGAGCTGTTTTTT.

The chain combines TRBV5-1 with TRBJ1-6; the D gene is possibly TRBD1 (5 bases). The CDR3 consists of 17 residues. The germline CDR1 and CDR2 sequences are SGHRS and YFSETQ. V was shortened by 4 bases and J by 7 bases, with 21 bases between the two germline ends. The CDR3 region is CASSPTPGDNFNSPLHF. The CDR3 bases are TGCGCCAGCAGCCCTACACCGGGGGATAATTTCAATTCACCCCTCCACTTT.

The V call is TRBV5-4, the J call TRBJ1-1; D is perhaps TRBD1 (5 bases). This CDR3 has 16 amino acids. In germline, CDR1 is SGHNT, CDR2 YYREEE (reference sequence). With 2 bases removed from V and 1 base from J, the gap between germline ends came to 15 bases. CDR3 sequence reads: CASSFGGSGRNTEAFF. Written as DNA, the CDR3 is TGTGCCAGCAGCTTCGGGGGTTCAGGGAGGAACACTGAAGCTTTCTTT.

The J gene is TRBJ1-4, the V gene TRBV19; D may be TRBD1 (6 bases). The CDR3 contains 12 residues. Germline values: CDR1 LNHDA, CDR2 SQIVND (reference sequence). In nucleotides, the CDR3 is TGTGGGTCGGGACACTATAATGAAAAACTGTTTTTT. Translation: CGSGHYNEKLFF. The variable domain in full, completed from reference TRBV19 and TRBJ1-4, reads DGGITQSPKYLFRKEGQNVTLSCEQNLNHDAMYWYRQDPGQGLRLIYYSQIVNDFQKGDIAEGYSVSREKKESFPLTVTSAQKNPTAFYLCGSGHYNEKLFFGSGTQLSVL.

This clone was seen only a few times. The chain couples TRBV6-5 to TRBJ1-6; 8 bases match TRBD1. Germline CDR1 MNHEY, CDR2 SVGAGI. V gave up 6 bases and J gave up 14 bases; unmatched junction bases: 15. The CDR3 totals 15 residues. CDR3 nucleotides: TGTGCCAGCAGCCCGAGACAGGGGCTGGAAGGGGCCCTCCACTTT. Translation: CASSPRQGLEGALHF.

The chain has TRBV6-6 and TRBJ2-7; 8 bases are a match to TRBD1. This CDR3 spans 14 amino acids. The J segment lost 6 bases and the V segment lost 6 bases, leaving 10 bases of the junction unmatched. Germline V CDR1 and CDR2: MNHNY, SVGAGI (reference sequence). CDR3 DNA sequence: TGTGCCAGCAGGAGAGACAGGGGAGGCGCCGAGCAGTACTTC. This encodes CASRRDRGGAEQYF.

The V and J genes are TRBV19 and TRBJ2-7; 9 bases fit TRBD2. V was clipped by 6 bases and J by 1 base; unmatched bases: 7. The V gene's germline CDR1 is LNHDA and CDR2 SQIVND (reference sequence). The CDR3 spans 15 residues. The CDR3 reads CASSLGLAPSYEQYV. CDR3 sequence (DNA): TGTGCCAGTAGCCTAGGACTAGCGCCTTCCTACGAGCAGTACGTC.

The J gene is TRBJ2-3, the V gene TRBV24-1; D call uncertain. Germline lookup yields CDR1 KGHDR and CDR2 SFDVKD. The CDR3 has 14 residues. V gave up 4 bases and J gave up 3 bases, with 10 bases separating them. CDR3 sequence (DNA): TGTGCCACCAGTGACCCCGCCGGGACAGATACGCAGTATTTT. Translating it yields CATSDPAGTDTQYF.

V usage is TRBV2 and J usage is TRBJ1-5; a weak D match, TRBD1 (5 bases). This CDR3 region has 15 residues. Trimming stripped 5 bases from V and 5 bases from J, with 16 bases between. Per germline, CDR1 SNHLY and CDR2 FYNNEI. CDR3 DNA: TGTGCCAGCAGTTTCAGTAGGGGAACTGATCAGCCCCAGCATTTT. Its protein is CASSFSRGTDQPQHF.

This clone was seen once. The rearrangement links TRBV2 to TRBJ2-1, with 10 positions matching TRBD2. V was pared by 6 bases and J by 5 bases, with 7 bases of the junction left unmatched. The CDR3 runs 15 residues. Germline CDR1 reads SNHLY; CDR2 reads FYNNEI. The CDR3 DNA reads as TGTGCCAGCAGCCTGCTAGCGGGAGCGGACAATGAGCAGTTCTTC. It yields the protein CASSLLAGADNEQFF.

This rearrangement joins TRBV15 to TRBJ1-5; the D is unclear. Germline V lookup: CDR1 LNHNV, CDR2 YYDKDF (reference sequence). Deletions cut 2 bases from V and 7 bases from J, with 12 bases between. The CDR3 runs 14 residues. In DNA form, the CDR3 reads TGTGCCACCAGCAGATTGGAGATCCGGCAGCCCCAGCATTTT. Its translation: CATSRLEIRQPQHF.

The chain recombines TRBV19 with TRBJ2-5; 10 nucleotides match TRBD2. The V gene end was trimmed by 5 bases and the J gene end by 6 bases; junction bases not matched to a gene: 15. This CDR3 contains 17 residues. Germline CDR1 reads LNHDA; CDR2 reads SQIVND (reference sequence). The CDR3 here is CASSPRTSGEMNKTQYF. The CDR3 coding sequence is TGTGCCAGTAGTCCTCGGACTAGCGGCGAAATGAATAAGACCCAGTACTTC.

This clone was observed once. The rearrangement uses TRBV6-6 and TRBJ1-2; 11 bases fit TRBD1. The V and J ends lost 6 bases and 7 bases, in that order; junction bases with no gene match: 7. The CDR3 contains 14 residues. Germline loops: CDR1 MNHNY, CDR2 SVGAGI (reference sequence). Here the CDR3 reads CASSPGTGGSGYTF. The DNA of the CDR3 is TGTGCCAGCAGCCCCGGGACAGGGGGAAGTGGCTACACCTTC.